This is a list of T cell receptor beta chains from one sample in a study of response to subunit inactivated influenza vaccine. MiXCR was run by TCRdb on the RT-PCR reads, yielding one entry per CDR3 protein. The data contain about 620,000 distinct CDR3 sequences, approximately 11% of them singletons. This same sample was also part of a study on T cells expressing NK-cell markers.

The starting material was PBMCs from blood, obtained on the day of vaccination. All receptors come from a man between 50 and 59 years old who received an inactivated influenza vaccine. Each CDR3 is given with its conserved first and last residue. A D gene is named only where the DNA matches it firmly. Not all rows give a size; the values are once, few, many and, for expanded clones, a class.

D	size	V	length	J	CDR3	DNA
-	-	TRBV29-1	13	TRBJ2-4	CSAIQGAKNIQYF	TGCAGCGCCATACAGGGTGCCAAAAACATTCAGTACTTC
-	-	TRBV6-6	13	TRBJ2-7	CASNRGFHWEQYF	TGTGCCAGCAACCGAGGGTTTCATTGGGAGCAGTACTTC
TRBD2	few	TRBV11-2	17	TRBJ2-5	CASSSGPQLAGQETQYF	TGTGCCAGCAGCTCCGGCCCCCAACTAGCGGGACAAGAGACCCAGTACTTC
TRBD1	few	TRBV12-3/TRBV12-4	13	TRBJ2-1	CASTGGYYNEQFF	TGTGCCAGCACAGGGGGCTACTACAATGAGCAGTTCTTC
-	few	TRBV6-1	15	TRBJ2-5	CASIRERTRPETQYF	TGTGCCAGCATTCGGGAGAGGACAAGGCCAGAGACCCAGTACTTC
-	few	TRBV28	13	TRBJ2-3	CASRRPGTDTQYF	TGTGCCAGCAGAAGGCCCGGGACAGATACGCAGTATTTT
-	many	TRBV7-2	16	TRBJ2-1	CASSLALVGGSNEQFF	TGTGCCAGCAGCTTGGCCCTTGTAGGGGGGAGCAATGAGCAGTTCTTC
-	-	TRBV15	15	TRBJ2-5	CATSRAPVGEETQYF	TGTGCCACCAGCAGAGCCCCCGTTGGGGAAGAGACCCAGTACTTC
-	few	TRBV6-1	15	TRBJ1-2	CASSETGNYGYGYTF	TGTGCCAGCAGTGAAACAGGAAACTACGGCTATGGCTACACCTTC
TRBD1	-	TRBV7-2	16	TRBJ1-6	CASSHLWDSFNSPLHF	TGTGCCAGCAGCCATCTGTGGGACAGTTTTAATTCACCCCTCCACTTT
TRBD1	-	TRBV6-2/TRBV6-3	16	TRBJ2-5	CASSYSLTGVKETQYF	TGTGCCAGCAGTTACTCGCTGACAGGGGTCAAAGAGACCCAGTACTTC
-	many	TRBV10-3	12	TRBJ2-1	CAISVAGLEQFF	TGTGCCATCAGTGTTGCCGGGCTTGAGCAGTTCTTC
TRBD1	many	TRBV4-3	15	TRBJ2-7	CASSQDRQGAYEQYF	TGCGCCAGCAGCCAAGATAGGCAGGGGGCCTACGAGCAGTACTTC
TRBD2	few	TRBV12-3/TRBV12-4	14	TRBJ2-2	CAFSGRAWTGELFF	TGTGCGTTTAGCGGGAGGGCCTGGACCGGGGAGCTGTTTTTT
-	few	TRBV4-3	15	TRBJ2-1	CASSQEPVSYNEQFF	TGCGCCAGCAGCCAAGAGCCCGTTTCCTACAATGAGCAGTTCTTC
-	few	TRBV5-5	18	TRBJ1-6	CASSLGQGGSPVDSPLHF	TGTGCCAGCAGCTTGGGGCAGGGAGGCTCGCCTGTGGATTCACCCCTCCACTTT
-	-	TRBV27	13	TRBJ2-7	CASSFRADYEQYF	TGTGCCAGCAGTTTTAGGGCAGATTACGAGCAGTACTTC
-	many	TRBV18	13	TRBJ2-7	CASSPGYTYEQYF	TGTGCCAGCTCACCAGGGTATACCTACGAGCAGTACTTC
TRBD1	-	TRBV6-2/TRBV6-3	15	TRBJ1-1	CASRPTGARATEAFF	TGTGCCAGCAGACCTACAGGGGCAAGGGCCACTGAAGCTTTCTTT
-	few	TRBV29-1	12	TRBJ2-7	CSVEDRSYEQYF	TGCAGCGTTGAAGACCGCTCCTACGAGCAGTACTTC
TRBD1	few	TRBV10-3	16	TRBJ2-1	CAISDAGTGIYNEQFF	TGTGCCATCAGTGACGCCGGGACAGGGATTTACAATGAGCAGTTCTTC
-	few	TRBV14	14	TRBJ2-4	CASSQAGAGNIQYF	TGTGCCAGCAGCCAAGCGGGGGCGGGAAACATTCAGTACTTC
-	few	TRBV28	14	TRBJ2-1	CASRSLRGSNEQFF	TGTGCCAGCAGGAGTTTGAGAGGGTCCAATGAGCAGTTCTTC
TRBD2	many	TRBV9	15	TRBJ2-2	CASSASGGQAGELFF	TGTGCCAGCAGCGCGAGCGGGGGTCAAGCCGGGGAGCTGTTTTTT
-	few	TRBV21-1	14	TRBJ1-6	CASRPTGTNSPLHF	TGTGCCAGCAGACCGACAGGGACTAATTCACCCCTCCACTTT
-	-	TRBV7-2	15	TRBJ1-3	CASGPRNTLGDTIYF	TGTGCCAGCGGCCCAAGGAATACCCTCGGAGACACCATATATTTT
TRBD1	many	TRBV6-5	15	TRBJ2-1	CASSYVQGARNEQFF	TGTGCCAGCAGTTACGTCCAGGGGGCTCGGAATGAGCAGTTCTTC
-	few	TRBV6-1	15	TRBJ1-2	CASSPIIRSSYGYTF	TGTGCCAGCAGTCCCATCATTAGGAGTAGCTATGGCTACACCTTC
-	-	TRBV20-1	13	TRBJ2-5	CSALSGPGETQYF	TGCAGTGCACTATCAGGACCCGGAGAGACCCAGTACTTC
-	-	TRBV3-1	13	TRBJ2-1	CASSQGYYGEQFF	TGTGCCAGCAGCCAAGGGTACTACGGTGAGCAGTTCTTC
-	few	TRBV4-2	13	TRBJ1-1	CASSQEGIVEAFF	TGTGCCAGCAGCCAAGAAGGCATAGTCGAAGCTTTCTTT
TRBD2	few	TRBV2	14	TRBJ2-3	CASSRGLRTDTQYF	TGTGCCAGCAGTCGGGGACTACGAACAGATACGCAGTATTTT
TRBD2	few	TRBV20-1	16	TRBJ2-7	CSARAGTSGTLYEQYF	TGCAGTGCTAGAGCCGGGACTAGCGGGACCCTCTACGAGCAGTACTTC
-	-	TRBV24-1	14	TRBJ2-4	CATSDPGRKNIQYF	TGTGCCACCAGTGATCCGGGACGCAAAAACATTCAGTACTTC
-	few	TRBV5-5	17	TRBJ2-2	CASSLFPGLTNTGELFF	TGTGCCAGCAGCTTGTTTCCAGGTCTTACGAACACCGGGGAGCTGTTTTTT
-	few	TRBV19	15	TRBJ1-5	CASTRSGTLNQPQHF	TGTGCCAGTACCCGCTCCGGGACACTCAATCAGCCCCAGCATTTT
TRBD1	few	TRBV14	14	TRBJ1-1	CASSQDTGDTEAFF	TGTGCCAGCAGCCAGGACACAGGGGACACTGAAGCTTTCTTT